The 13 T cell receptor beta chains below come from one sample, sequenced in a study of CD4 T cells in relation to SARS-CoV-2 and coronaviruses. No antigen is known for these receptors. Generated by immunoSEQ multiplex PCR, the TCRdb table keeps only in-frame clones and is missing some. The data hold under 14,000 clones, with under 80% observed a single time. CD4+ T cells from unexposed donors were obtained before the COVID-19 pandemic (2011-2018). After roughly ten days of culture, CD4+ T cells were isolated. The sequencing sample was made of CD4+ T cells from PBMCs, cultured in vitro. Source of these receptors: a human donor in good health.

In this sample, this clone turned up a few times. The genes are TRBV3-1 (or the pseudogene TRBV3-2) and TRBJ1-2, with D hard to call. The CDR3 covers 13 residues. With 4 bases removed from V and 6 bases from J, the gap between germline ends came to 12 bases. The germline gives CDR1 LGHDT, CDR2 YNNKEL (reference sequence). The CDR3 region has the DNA TGTGCCAGCAGCCGGGCGTCTCTCGATGGCTACACCTTC. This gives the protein CASSRASLDGYTF.

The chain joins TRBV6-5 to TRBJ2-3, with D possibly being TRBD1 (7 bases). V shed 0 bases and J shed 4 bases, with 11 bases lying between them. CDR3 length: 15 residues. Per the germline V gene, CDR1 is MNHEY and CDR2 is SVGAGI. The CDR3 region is CASSYSRRGPDTQYF. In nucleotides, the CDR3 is TGTGCCAGCAGTTACTCGAGGAGGGGGCCAGATACGCAGTATTTT.

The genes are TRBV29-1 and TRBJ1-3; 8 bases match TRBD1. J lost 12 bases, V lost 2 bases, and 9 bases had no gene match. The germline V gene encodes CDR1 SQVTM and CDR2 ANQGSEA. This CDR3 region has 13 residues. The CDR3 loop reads CSVEKQGERNIYF. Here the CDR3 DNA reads TGCAGCGTTGAAAAACAGGGGGAACGGAACATATATTTT.

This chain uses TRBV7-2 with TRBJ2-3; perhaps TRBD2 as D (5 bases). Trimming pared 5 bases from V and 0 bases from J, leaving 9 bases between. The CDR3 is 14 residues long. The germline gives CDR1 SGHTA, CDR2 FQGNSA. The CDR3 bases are TGTGCCAGCAGCCGTTGGACTAGCACAGATACGCAGTATTTT. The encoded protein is CASSRWTSTDTQYF.

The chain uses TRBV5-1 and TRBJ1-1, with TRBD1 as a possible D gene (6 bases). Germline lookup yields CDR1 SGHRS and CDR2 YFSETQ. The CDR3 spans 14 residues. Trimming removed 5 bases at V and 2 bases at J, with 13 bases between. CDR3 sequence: CASRTGTLNTEAFF. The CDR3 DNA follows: TGCGCCAGCAGGACCGGGACACTAAACACTGAAGCTTTCTTT.

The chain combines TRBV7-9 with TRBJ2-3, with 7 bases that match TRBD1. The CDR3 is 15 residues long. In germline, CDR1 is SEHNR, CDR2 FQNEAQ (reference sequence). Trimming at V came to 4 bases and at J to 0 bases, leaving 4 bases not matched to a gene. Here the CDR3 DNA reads TGTGCCAGCAGCTGGGACAGCTCTAGCACAGATACGCAGTATTTT. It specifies CASSWDSSSTDTQYF. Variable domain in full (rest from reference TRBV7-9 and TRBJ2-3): DTGVSQNPRHKITKRGQNVTFRCDPISEHNRLYWYRQTLGQGPEFLTYFQNEAQLEKSRLLSDRFSAERPKGSFSTLEIQRTEQGDSAMYLCASSWDSSSTDTQYFGPGTRLTVL.

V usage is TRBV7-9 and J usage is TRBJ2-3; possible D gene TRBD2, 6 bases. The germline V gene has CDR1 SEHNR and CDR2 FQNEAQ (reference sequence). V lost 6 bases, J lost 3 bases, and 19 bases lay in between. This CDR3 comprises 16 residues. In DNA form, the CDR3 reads TGTGCCAGCAGTACGGGTGCCGGGGGAATGACAGATACGCAGTATTTT. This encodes CASSTGAGGMTDTQYF.

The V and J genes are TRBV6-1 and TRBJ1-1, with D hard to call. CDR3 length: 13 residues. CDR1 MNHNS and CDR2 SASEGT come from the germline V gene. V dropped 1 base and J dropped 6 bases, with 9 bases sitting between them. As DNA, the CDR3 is TGTGCCAGCAGTGAAGTGGTGAATGCTGAAGCTTTCTTT. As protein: CASSEVVNAEAFF.

The CDR3 nucleotides are TGTGCCAGCAGTCCACAGGAGTCAAATCAGCCCCAGCATTTT. This translates into CASSPQESNQPQHF. The rearrangement joins TRBV27 to TRBJ1-5; D may be TRBD1 (5 bases). Germline V gene data show CDR1 as MNHEY and CDR2 as SMNVEV (reference sequence). The V end lost 5 bases, the J end lost 4 bases, and 12 bases lay between the germline ends. This CDR3 region has 14 residues.

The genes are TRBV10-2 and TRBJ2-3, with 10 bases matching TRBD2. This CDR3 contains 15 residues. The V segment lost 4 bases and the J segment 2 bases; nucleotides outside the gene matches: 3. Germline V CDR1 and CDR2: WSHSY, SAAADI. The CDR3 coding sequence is TGCGCCAGCAGTGGTCTAGCGGGGGCCACAGATACGCAGTATTTT. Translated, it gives CASSGLAGATDTQYF.

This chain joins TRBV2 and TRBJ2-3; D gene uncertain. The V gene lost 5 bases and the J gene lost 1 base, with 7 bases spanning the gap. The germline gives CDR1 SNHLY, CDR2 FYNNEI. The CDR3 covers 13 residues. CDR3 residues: CASSSDRTDTQYF. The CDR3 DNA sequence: TGTGCCAGCAGTTCGGACCGCACAGATACGCAGTATTTT.

DNA of the CDR3: TGTGCCAGCAGCCCTGCGGGTGGAGCCAAAAACATTCAGTACTTC. This gives the protein CASSPAGGAKNIQYF. The chain employs TRBV7-9 and TRBJ2-4; D is possibly TRBD2 (5 bases). The V end lost 5 bases, the J end lost 0 bases, and 11 bases lay between the germline ends. In germline, CDR1 is SEHNR, CDR2 FQNEAQ (reference sequence). The CDR3 is made up of 15 amino acids.

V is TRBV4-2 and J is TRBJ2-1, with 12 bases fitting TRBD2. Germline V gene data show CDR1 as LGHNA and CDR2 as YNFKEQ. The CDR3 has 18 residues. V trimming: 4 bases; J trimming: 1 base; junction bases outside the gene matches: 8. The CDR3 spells CASSRETSGRMSYNEQFF. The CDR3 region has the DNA TGTGCCAGCAGCCGAGAAACTAGCGGGAGGATGTCCTACAATGAGCAGTTCTTC.